These 11 T cell receptor beta chains came from one sample sequenced in a study of Graves' ophthalmopathy and Graves' hyperthyroidism. Investigators amplified TCR beta CDR3 regions from RNA transcripts. HTBI primers served in a first-round RT-PCR, which a second-round multiplex PCR followed. TCRdb itself ran the multiplex PCR reads through MiXCR, one entry per CDR3 protein. Found here are around 400,000 distinct CDR3 sequences, roughly 21% of them singletons; the top ten hold 3%. Source material: peripheral blood. Receptors originate from a woman under 30 with stable Graves' hyperthyroidism.

This clonotype was observed a few times. The chain couples TRBV19 to TRBJ1-6, with D perhaps TRBD1 (5 bases). Per the germline V gene, CDR1 is LNHDA and CDR2 is SQIVND (reference sequence). The CDR3 consists of 14 residues. The V gene lost 6 bases and the J gene lost 7 bases, with 13 bases spanning the gap. The DNA for the CDR3 is TGTGCCAGTAGGTTAGGGGAACCCAATTCACCCCTCCACTTT. It is translated as CASRLGEPNSPLHF. The complete variable domain, with remaining parts taken from reference TRBV19 and TRBJ1-6, reads DGGITQSPKYLFRKEGQNVTLSCEQNLNHDAMYWYRQDPGQGLRLIYYSQIVNDFQKGDIAEGYSVSREKKESFPLTVTSAQKNPTAFYLCASRLGEPNSPLHFGNGTRLTVT.

This clonotype occurred a few times. The chain employs TRBV19 and TRBJ2-2; D not resolved. The CDR3 is 15 residues long. Germline values: CDR1 LNHDA, CDR2 SQIVND (reference sequence). V lost 3 bases, J lost 0 bases, and 8 bases lay in between. CDR3 nucleotides: TGTGCCAGTAGTATCCAAACCACGAACACCGGGGAGCTGTTTTTT. It encodes CASSIQTTNTGELFF.

This clonotype was found many times. CDR3 sequence: CASTPFGGLNTEAFF. The CDR3 DNA sequence: TGTGCCAGTACGCCCTTTGGCGGACTGAACACTGAAGCTTTCTTT. The chain employs TRBV19 and TRBJ1-1; the D is unclear. CDR1 is LNHDA, CDR2 SQIVND, per germline (reference sequence). The length of the CDR3 is 15 residues. Trimming took 7 bases from V and 0 from J, leaving 15 bases between them.

In this sample, this clonotype turned up a few times. The rearrangement links TRBV2 to TRBJ1-3, with D possibly matching TRBD1 (6 bases). This CDR3 is 15 amino acids long. Germline CDR1 is SNHLY and CDR2 is FYNNEI. Trimming shortened V by 1 base and J by 4 bases, and 11 bases separated the two germline ends. The CDR3 DNA follows: TGTGCCAGCAGTGAAGTGTTTACAGGGGGAAACACCATATATTTT. Its protein product is CASSEVFTGGNTIYF.

The sample holds many counts of this clonotype. The J gene is TRBJ2-7, the V gene TRBV12-3 or TRBV12-4; D is ambiguous. This CDR3 is built from 12 residues. V was clipped by 6 bases and J by 4 bases, with 10 bases between them. The CDR3 coding sequence is TGTGCCAGCAGCCGCCCGACGTACGAGCAGTACTTC. This encodes CASSRPTYEQYF.

This clonotype has a count of ten or more. The J gene is TRBJ1-5, the V gene TRBV5-1; D is ambiguous. V was trimmed by 0 bases and J by 5 bases, leaving 9 bases between them. This CDR3 is built from 14 residues. Germline lookup yields CDR1 SGHRS and CDR2 YFSETQ. CDR3 DNA: TGCGCCAGCAGCTTGGGTCCGCCTCATCAGCCCCAGCATTTT. Translation: CASSLGPPHQPQHF.

This clonotype was counted ten times or more. The V and J genes are TRBV9 and TRBJ2-5; a weak D match, TRBD1 (6 bases). This CDR3 comprises 15 residues. The germline V gene has CDR1 SGDLS and CDR2 YYNGEE. Trimming took 4 bases from V and 5 from J, leaving 18 bases between them. This CDR3 reads CASSPNPGVWETQYF. CDR3 coding DNA: TGTGCCAGCAGCCCCAATCCAGGGGTTTGGGAGACCCAGTACTTC.

In its sample, this clonotype was seen a few times. The rearrangement uses TRBV20-1 and TRBJ2-6; 10 bases are shared with TRBD2. The CDR3 runs 16 residues. From germline, CDR1 is DFQATT and CDR2 SNEGSKA (reference sequence). The V segment lost 5 bases and the J segment 3 bases; nucleotides outside the gene matches: 7. As DNA, the CDR3 is TGCAGTGCTGGTCCGCTAGCGGGAGTTGGGGCCAACGTCCTGACTTTC. As protein: CSAGPLAGVGANVLTF.

Ten or more counts support this clonotype. The chain is built from TRBV6-5 and TRBJ1-5; possibly TRBD1 for D (6 bases). The CDR3 loop spans 16 amino acids. Looked up from germline, CDR1 is MNHEY and CDR2 is SVGAGI. V lost 2 bases to trimming and J lost 4 bases, with 15 bases between them. DNA of the CDR3: TGTGCCAGCAGTTACCTGAGTCAGGGGAAAAATCAGCCCCAGCATTTT. Translation: CASSYLSQGKNQPQHF.

This chain connects TRBV11-2 to TRBJ2-7, with 8 nucleotides matching TRBD1. CDR3 length equals 13 residues. The ends lost 1 base at V and 12 bases at J; junction bases unmatched: 8. Per the germline V gene, CDR1 is SGHAT and CDR2 is FQNNGV. The CDR3 DNA reads as TGTGCCAGCAGCTTAGTAGCAGGGGGCTTCGGGTACTTC. The encoded protein is CASSLVAGGFGYF. The full variable domain, rest sourced from reference TRBV11-2 and TRBJ2-7, is EAGVAQSPRYKIIEKRQSVAFWCNPISGHATLYWYQQILGQGPKLLIQFQNNGVVDDSQLPKDRFSAERLKGVDSTLKIQPAKLEDSAVYLCASSLVAGGFGYFGPGTRLTVT.

This clonotype was detected ten times or more. CDR3 sequence: CASSWTGGVYGYTF. DNA for the CDR3: TGTGCCAGCAGCTGGACAGGGGGCGTCTATGGCTACACCTTC. This chain uses TRBV7-3 with TRBJ1-2, with 11 positions matching TRBD1. With V trimmed by 4 bases and J by 4 bases, 2 bases remained unmatched. CDR1 is SGHTA and CDR2 is FQGTGA in the germline V gene. The CDR3 is 14 residues long.